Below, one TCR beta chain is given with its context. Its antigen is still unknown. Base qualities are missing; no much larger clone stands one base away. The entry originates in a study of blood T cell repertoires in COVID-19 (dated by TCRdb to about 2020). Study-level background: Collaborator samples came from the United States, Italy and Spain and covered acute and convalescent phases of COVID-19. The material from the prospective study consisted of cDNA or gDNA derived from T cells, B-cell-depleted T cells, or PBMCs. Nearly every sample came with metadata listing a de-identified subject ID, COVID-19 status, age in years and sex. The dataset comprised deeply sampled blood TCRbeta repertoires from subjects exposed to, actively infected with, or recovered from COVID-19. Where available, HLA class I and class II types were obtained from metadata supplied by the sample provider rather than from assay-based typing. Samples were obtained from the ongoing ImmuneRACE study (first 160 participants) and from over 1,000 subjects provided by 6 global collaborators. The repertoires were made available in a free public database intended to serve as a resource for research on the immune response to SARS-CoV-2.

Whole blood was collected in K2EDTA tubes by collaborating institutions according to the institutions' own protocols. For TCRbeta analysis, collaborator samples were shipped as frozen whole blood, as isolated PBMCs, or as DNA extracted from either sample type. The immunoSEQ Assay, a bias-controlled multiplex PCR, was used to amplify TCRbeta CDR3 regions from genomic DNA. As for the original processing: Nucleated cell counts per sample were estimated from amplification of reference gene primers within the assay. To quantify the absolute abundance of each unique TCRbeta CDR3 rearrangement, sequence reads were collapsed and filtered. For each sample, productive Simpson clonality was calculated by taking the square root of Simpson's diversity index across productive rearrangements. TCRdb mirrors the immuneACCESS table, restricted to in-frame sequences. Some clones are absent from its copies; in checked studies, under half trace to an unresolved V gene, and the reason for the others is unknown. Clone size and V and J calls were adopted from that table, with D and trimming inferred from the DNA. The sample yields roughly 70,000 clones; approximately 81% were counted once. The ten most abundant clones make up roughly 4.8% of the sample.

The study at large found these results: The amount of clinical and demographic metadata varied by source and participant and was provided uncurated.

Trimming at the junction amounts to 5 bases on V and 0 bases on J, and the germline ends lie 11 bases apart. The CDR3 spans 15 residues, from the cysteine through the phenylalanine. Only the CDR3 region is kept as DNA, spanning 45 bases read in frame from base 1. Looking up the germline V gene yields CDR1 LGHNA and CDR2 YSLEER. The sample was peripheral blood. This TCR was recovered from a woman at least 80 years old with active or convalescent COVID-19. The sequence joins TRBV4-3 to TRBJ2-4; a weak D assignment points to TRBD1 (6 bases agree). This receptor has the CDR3 CASSKGQLAKNIQYF. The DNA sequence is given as TGCGCCAGCAGCAAAGGACAGCTAGCCAAAAACATTCAGTACTTC.